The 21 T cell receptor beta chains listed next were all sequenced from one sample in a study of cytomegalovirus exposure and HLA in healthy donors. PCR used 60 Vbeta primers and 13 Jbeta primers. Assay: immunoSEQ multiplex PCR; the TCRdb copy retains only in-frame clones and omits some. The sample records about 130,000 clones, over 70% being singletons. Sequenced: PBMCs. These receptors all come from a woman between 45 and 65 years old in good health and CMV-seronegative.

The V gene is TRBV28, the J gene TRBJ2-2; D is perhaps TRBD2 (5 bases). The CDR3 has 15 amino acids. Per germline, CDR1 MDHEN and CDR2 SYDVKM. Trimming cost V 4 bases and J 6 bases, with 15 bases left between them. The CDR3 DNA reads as TGTGCCAGCAGTTCAACGGGGTCAAGGTCCGGGGAGCTGTTTTTT. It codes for CASSSTGSRSGELFF. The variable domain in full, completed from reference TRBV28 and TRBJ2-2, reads DVKVTQSSRYLVKRTGEKVFLECVQDMDHENMFWYRQDPGLGLRLIYFSYDVKMKEKGDIPEGYSVSREKKERFSLILESASTNQTSMYLCASSSTGSRSGELFFGEGSRLTVL.

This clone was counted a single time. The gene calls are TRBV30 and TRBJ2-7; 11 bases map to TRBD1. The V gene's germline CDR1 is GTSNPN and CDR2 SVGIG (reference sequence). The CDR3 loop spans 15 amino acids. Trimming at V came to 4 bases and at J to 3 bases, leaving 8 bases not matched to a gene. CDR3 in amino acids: CAWTIGGTGGYEQYF. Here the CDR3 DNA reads TGTGCCTGGACCATAGGTGGGACAGGGGGCTACGAGCAGTACTTC.

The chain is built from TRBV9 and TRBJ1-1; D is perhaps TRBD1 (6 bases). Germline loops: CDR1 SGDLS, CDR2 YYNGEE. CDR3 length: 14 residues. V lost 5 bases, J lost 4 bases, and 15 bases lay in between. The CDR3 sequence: CASRAGTWGTEAFF. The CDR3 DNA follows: TGTGCCAGCAGGGCCGGGACATGGGGCACTGAAGCTTTCTTT.

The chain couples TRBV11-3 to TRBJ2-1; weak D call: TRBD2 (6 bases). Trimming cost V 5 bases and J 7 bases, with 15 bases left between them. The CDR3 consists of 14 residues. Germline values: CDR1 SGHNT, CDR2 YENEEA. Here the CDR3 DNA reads TGTGCCAGCAGCCAAACCCGGGACTTAAATGAGCAGTTCTTC. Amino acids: CASSQTRDLNEQFF.

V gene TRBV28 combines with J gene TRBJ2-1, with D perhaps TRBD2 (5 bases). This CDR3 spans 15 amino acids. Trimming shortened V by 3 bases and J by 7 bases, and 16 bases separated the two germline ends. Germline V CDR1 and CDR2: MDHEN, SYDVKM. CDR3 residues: CASSLIGLVYNEQFF. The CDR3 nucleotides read TGTGCCAGCAGTTTGATCGGACTTGTGTATAATGAGCAGTTCTTC.

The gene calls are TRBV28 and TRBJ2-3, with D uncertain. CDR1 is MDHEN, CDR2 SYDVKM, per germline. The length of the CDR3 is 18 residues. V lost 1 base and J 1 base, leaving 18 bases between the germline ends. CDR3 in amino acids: CASSLSLLEYRRTDTQYF. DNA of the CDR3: TGTGCCAGCAGTTTATCCCTTTTGGAGTACCGCCGCACAGATACGCAGTATTTT. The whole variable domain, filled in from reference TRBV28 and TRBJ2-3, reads DVKVTQSSRYLVKRTGEKVFLECVQDMDHENMFWYRQDPGLGLRLIYFSYDVKMKEKGDIPEGYSVSREKKERFSLILESASTNQTSMYLCASSLSLLEYRRTDTQYFGPGTRLTVL.

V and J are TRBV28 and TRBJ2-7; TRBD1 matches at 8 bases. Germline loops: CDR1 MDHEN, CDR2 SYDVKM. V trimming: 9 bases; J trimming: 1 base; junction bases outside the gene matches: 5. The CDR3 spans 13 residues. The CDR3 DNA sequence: TGTGCCAGTTGGGACAGGCAGTCCTACGAGCAGTACTTC. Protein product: CASWDRQSYEQYF.

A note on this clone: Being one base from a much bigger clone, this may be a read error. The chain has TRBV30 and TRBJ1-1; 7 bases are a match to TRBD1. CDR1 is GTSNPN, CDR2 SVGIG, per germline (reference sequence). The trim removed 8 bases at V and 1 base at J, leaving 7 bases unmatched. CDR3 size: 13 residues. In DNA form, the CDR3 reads TGTGCCGCCGGGACAGTACGGAACACTGAAGCTTTCTTT. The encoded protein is CAAGTVRNTEAFF.

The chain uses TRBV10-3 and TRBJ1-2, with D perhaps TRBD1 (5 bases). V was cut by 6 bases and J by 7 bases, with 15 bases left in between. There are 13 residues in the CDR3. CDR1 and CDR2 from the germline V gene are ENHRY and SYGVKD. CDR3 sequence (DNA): TGTGCCATCAGCGAGCAGACAGTAGGTGGCTACACCTTC. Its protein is CAISEQTVGGYTF.

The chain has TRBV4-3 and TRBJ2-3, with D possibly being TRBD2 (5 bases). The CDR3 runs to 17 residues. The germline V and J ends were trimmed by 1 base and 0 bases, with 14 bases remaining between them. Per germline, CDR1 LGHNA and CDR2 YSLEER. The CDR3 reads CASSQGAVASSTDTQYF. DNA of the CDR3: TGCGCCAGCAGCCAAGGGGCAGTAGCGAGTAGCACAGATACGCAGTATTTT.

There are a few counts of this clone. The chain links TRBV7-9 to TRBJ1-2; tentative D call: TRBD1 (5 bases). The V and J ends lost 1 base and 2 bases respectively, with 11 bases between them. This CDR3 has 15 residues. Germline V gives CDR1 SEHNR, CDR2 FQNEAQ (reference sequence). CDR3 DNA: TGTGCCAGCAGCTTAGTACTGACAGCAAACTATGGCTACACCTTC. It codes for CASSLVLTANYGYTF.

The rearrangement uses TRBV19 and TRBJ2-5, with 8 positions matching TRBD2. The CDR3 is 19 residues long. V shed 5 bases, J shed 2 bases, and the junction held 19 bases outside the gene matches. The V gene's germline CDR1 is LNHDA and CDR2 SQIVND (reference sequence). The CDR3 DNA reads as TGTGCCAGTAGTTCAGGTAGCGGGATTGGTGAAACCCTACAAGAGACCCAGTACTTC. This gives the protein CASSSGSGIGETLQETQYF. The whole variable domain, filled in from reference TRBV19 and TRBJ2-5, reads DGGITQSPKYLFRKEGQNVTLSCEQNLNHDAMYWYRQDPGQGLRLIYYSQIVNDFQKGDIAEGYSVSREKKESFPLTVTSAQKNPTAFYLCASSSGSGIGETLQETQYFGPGTRLLVL.

CDR3 DNA sequence: TGTGCCAGCAGCTCACGATGGGGACAGGGGAACTATGGCTACACCTTC. It translates to CASSSRWGQGNYGYTF. The chain has TRBV7-2 and TRBJ1-2, with 10 bases that match TRBD1. V lost 4 bases to trimming and J lost 2 bases; unmatched junction nucleotides: 7. CDR1 and CDR2 (germline): SGHTA, FQGNSA. This CDR3 is 16 amino acids long.

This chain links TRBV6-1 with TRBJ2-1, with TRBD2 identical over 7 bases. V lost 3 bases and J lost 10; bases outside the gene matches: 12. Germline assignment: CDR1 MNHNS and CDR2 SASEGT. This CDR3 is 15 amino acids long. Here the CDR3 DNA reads TGTGCCAGCAGTGAGGGAGGGACCCCGCGGGGGGAGCAGTTCTTC. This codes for CASSEGGTPRGEQFF.

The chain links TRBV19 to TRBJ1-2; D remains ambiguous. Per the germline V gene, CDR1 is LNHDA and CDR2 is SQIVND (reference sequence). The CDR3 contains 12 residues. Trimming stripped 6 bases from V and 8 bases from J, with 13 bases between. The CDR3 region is CASSRTNKGYTF. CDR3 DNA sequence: TGTGCCAGTAGCCGGACTAACAAAGGCTACACCTTC.

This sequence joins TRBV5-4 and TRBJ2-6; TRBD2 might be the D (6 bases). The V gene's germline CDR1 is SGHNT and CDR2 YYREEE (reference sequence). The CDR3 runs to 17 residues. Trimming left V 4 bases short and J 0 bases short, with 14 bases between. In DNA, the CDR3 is TGTGCCAGCAGCCTGCGGCGGGAAAGCTCTGGGGCCAACGTCCTGACTTTC. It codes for CASSLRRESSGANVLTF.

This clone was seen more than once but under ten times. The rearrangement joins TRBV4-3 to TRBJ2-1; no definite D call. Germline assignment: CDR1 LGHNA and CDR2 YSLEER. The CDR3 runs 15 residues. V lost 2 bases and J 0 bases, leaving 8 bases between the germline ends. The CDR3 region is CASSQILSSYNEQFF. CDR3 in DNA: TGCGCCAGCAGCCAAATCCTCAGCTCCTACAATGAGCAGTTCTTC.

DNA of the CDR3: TGTGCCAGCACCCTGGTCTCAGCGAATACGCAGTATTTT. This sequence encodes CASTLVSANTQYF. The chain recombines TRBV5-8 with TRBJ2-3; no clear D gene. The CDR3 extends over 13 amino acids. Between the trimmed V and J ends, which lost 6 bases and 7 bases, there was a span of 15 bases. The germline V gene has CDR1 SGHTS and CDR2 YDEGEE.

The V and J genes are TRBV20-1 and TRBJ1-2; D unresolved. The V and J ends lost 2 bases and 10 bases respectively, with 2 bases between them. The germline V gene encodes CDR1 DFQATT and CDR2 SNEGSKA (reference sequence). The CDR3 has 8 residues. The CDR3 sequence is CSARLYTF. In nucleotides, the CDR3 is TGCAGTGCTAGACTCTACACCTTC.

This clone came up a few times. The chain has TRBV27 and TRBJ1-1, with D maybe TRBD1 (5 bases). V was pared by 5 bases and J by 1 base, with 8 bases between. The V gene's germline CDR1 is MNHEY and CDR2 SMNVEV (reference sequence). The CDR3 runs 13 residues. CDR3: CASSLGPNTEAFF. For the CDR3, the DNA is TGTGCCAGCAGTCTGGGGCCGAACACTGAAGCTTTCTTT.

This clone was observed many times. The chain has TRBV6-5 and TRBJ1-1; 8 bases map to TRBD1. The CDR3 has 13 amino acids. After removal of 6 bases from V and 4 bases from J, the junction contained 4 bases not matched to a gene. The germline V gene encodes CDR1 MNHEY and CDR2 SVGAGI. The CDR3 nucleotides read TGTGCCAGCAGGGAGACAGGGGTCACTGAAGCTTTCTTT. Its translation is CASRETGVTEAFF.